The 18 T cell receptor beta chains presented below share a single source sample, sequenced in a study of human T cells and chemical hapten exposure. Time point meaning: patch test 2, 6 weeks after DPC sensitization. The treatment was: therapeutic diphenylcyclopropenone sensitization with weekly scalp DPC. TCRdb re-derived calls from the RACE reads in MiXCR, one entry per CDR3 protein. The table lists more than 75,000 distinct CDR3 sequences, 10% of them singletons. This specimen consisted of whole blood, obtained in connection with sensitization to the hapten diphenylcyclopropenone (DPC). The source is a woman in her thirties with alopecia areata. Some clones in this sample may be carry-over from other donors' samples.

This clonotype was observed many times. The chain recombines TRBV18 with TRBJ1-1; possible D gene TRBD1, 5 bases. Germline V gene sequence: CDR1 KGHSH, CDR2 LQKENI. Trimming removed 0 bases from V and 1 base from J, with 9 bases in between. The CDR3 is made up of 15 amino acids. The CDR3 sequence: CASSPPKGTNTEAFF. The CDR3 nucleotides read TGTGCCAGCTCACCACCGAAGGGGACGAACACTGAAGCTTTCTTT.

The V call is TRBV7-2, the J call TRBJ2-7; tentatively, D is TRBD1 or TRBD2 (5 bases each). Deletions cut 5 bases from V and 4 bases from J, with 18 bases between. The CDR3 is 15 residues long. Germline V gene sequence: CDR1 SGHTA, CDR2 FQGNSA. Here the CDR3 reads CASSPKPGRPYEQYF. The CDR3 nucleotides are TGTGCCAGCAGCCCAAAACCGGGACGGCCTTACGAGCAGTACTTC.

A word on this clonotype: A much larger clone lies one base from this, so it may be a read error. The chain combines TRBV6-2 or TRBV6-3 with TRBJ1-5; no clear D gene. The CDR3 runs to 14 residues. In germline, CDR1 is MNHEY, CDR2 SVGEGT. The V gene lost 6 bases and the J gene lost 2 bases, with 11 bases spanning the gap. The CDR3 DNA reads as TGTGCCAGCAGCAGAGCACGGGGCAATCAGCCCCAGCATTTT. Its translation is CASSRARGNQPQHF.

V is TRBV5-8 and J is TRBJ1-5; D might be TRBD1 (5 bases). The CDR3 runs 14 residues. V lost 6 bases and J lost 6, with 16 bases in between. From germline, CDR1 is SGHTS and CDR2 YDEGEE. As DNA, the CDR3 is TGTGCCAGCACGAGAAGGGGATTTGGTCAGCCCCAGCATTTT. As protein: CASTRRGFGQPQHF.

The chain has TRBV4-3 and TRBJ1-1; D remains ambiguous. Trimming pared 0 bases from V and 4 bases from J, leaving 12 bases between. Germline CDR1 LGHNA, CDR2 YSLEER. This CDR3 has 15 residues. DNA for the CDR3: TGCGCCAGCAGCCAAGAGAGTGGCCGGTCCACTGAAGCTTTCTTT. The encoded protein is CASSQESGRSTEAFF.

The V gene is TRBV29-1, the J gene TRBJ1-1, with D hard to call. V was pared by 3 bases and J by 7 bases, with 12 bases between. The length of the CDR3 is 12 residues. From germline, CDR1 is SQVTM and CDR2 ANQGSEA. DNA of the CDR3: TGCAGCGTTGATCAGGCACGGGGTGAAGCTTTCTTT. This gives the protein CSVDQARGEAFF.

In its sample, this clonotype was seen a few times. V gene TRBV11-2 combines with J gene TRBJ1-3, with D unresolved. V was cut by 1 base and J by 4 bases, with 8 bases left in between. The germline CDR1 and CDR2 sequences are SGHAT and FQNNGV. There are 14 residues in the CDR3. CDR3 DNA: TGTGCCAGCAGCTTAGCTGGCGACGGAAACACCATATATTTT. It specifies CASSLAGDGNTIYF.

This clonotype appeared a few times. This sequence joins TRBV29-1 and TRBJ1-2; D gene uncertain. Germline CDR1 and CDR2: SQVTM and ANQGSEA. The CDR3 loop spans 12 amino acids. Trimming stripped 3 bases from V and 7 bases from J, with 12 bases between. CDR3 bases: TGCAGCGTTGACAGGTCCAAGAGTGGCTACACCTTC. Its translation: CSVDRSKSGYTF.

This clonotype came up many times. This chain links TRBV20-1 with TRBJ1-5; D is possibly TRBD1 (6 bases). The V gene lost 5 bases and the J gene lost 2 bases, with 10 bases spanning the gap. The CDR3 contains 13 residues. Looked up from germline, CDR1 is DFQATT and CDR2 is SNEGSKA (reference sequence). CDR3 in amino acids: CSAWTAGNQPQHF. CDR3 coding DNA: TGCAGTGCTTGGACAGCGGGCAATCAGCCCCAGCATTTT.

This clonotype was found many times. The chain combines TRBV24-1 with TRBJ2-3; D gene ambiguous. The germline V and J ends were trimmed by 3 bases and 6 bases, with 15 bases remaining between them. The germline V gene encodes CDR1 KGHDR and CDR2 SFDVKD. The CDR3 has 15 residues. The CDR3 bases are TGTGCCACCAGTGATCGGACCCAGACGAGGGATACGCAGTATTTT. Its protein product is CATSDRTQTRDTQYF.

There are many counts of this clonotype. The chain employs TRBV29-1 and TRBJ1-5; TRBD1 aligns across 8 bases. Germline V CDR1 and CDR2: SQVTM, ANQGSEA. The CDR3 loop spans 15 amino acids. V lost 6 bases to trimming and J lost 1 base; unmatched junction nucleotides: 8. CDR3 DNA sequence: TGCAGCGTGCGACTCGGGACAGGAAGCAATCAGCCCCAGCATTTT. This gives the protein CSVRLGTGSNQPQHF.

Ten or more counts support this clonotype. The J gene is TRBJ1-5, the V gene TRBV24-1; 7 nucleotides match TRBD1. The CDR3 runs to 15 residues. After removal of 4 bases from V and 2 bases from J, the junction contained 4 bases not matched to a gene. Germline V lookup: CDR1 KGHDR, CDR2 SFDVKD. Here the CDR3 DNA reads TGTGCCACCAGTGAGGGGCAGGGGGGCAATCAGCCCCAGCATTTT. As protein: CATSEGQGGNQPQHF.

CDR3 in DNA: TGTGCCAGCAGCTCTCCTGTGGGGGGTACGCAGTATTTT. This sequence encodes CASSSPVGGTQYF. This chain connects TRBV6-2 or TRBV6-3 to TRBJ2-3; TRBD2 might be the D (6 bases). This CDR3 contains 13 residues. The V and J ends lost 6 bases and 8 bases respectively, with 15 bases between them. Per germline, CDR1 MNHEY and CDR2 SVGEGT.

This clonotype showed up many times. This rearrangement joins TRBV5-1 to TRBJ1-1, with D unresolved. The CDR3 length is 13 residues. CDR1 SGHRS and CDR2 YFSETQ come from the germline V gene. With 0 bases removed from V and 0 bases from J, the gap between germline ends came to 3 bases. CDR3 nucleotide sequence: TGCGCCAGCAGCTTGGACGTGAACACTGAAGCTTTCTTT. Its translation: CASSLDVNTEAFF.

A few counts support this clonotype. This chain uses TRBV7-6 with TRBJ2-5, with TRBD1 matching over 8 bases. The CDR3 is 16 residues long. Germline V gene sequence: CDR1 SGHVS, CDR2 FNYEAQ. CDR3 in amino acids: CAPTPRAGGSGETQYF. The CDR3 nucleotides read TGTGCGCCGACACCGAGGGCAGGGGGCTCGGGAGAGACCCAGTACTTC.

Many counts were recorded for this clonotype. The chain couples TRBV19 to TRBJ1-2; 7 positions match TRBD1. V dropped 6 bases and J dropped 8; count of bases not matched to a gene: 9. Germline V gene lookup returns CDR1 LNHDA and CDR2 SQIVND (reference sequence). The CDR3 runs 13 residues. CDR3 DNA: TGTGCCAGTAGCCCAGACAGGGTAGGCGGCTACACCTTC. Translated: CASSPDRVGGYTF.

This clonotype has at least ten counts. The rearrangement links TRBV9 to TRBJ1-4; D is unresolved. This CDR3 region has 15 residues. The ends were cut back, 0 bases at V and 4 bases at J, with 10 bases in the middle. CDR1 and CDR2 (germline): SGDLS, YYNGEE. Here the CDR3 DNA reads TGTGCCAGCAGCGTAGAGGGAGGAGGTAATGAAAAACTGTTTTTT. Protein product: CASSVEGGGNEKLFF.

This clonotype was seen more than once but under ten times. The genes are TRBV7-9 and TRBJ2-5, with a weak D call TRBD2 (6 bases). CDR1 SEHNR and CDR2 FQNEAQ come from the germline V gene (reference sequence). This CDR3 has 18 residues. With 2 bases removed from V and 0 bases from J, the gap between germline ends came to 19 bases. CDR3 loop: CASSLYSSWTGDQETQYF. The CDR3 DNA sequence: TGTGCCAGCAGCTTATATTCGTCATGGACGGGAGACCAAGAGACCCAGTACTTC.